What follows are 19 T cell receptor beta chains derived from one specimen sequenced in a study of response to subunit inactivated influenza vaccine. TCRdb itself ran the RT-PCR reads through MiXCR, one entry per CDR3 protein. Of 860,000 or so distinct CDR3 sequences in the sample, about 20% are singletons; the top ten hold 10% to 13%. The sample was PBMCs from blood, taken around 5 days after vaccination. The receptors come from a man aged 45 to 65 who received an inactivated influenza vaccine.

There are a few counts of this clonotype. The chain links TRBV5-1 to TRBJ2-1; TRBD1 is a possible D gene (6 bases). Germline assignment: CDR1 SGHRS and CDR2 YFSETQ. Trimming removed 4 bases at V and 10 bases at J, with 15 bases between. This CDR3 contains 13 residues. CDR3: CASSEYAGTEQFF. CDR3 DNA: TGCGCCAGCAGCGAGTATGCCGGGACAGAGCAGTTCTTC.

The chain employs TRBV18 and TRBJ2-7, with a tentative D call TRBD2 (6 bases). The CDR3 extends over 14 amino acids. V lost 3 bases and J lost 4, with 13 bases in between. Germline CDR1 and CDR2: KGHSH and LQKENI. The CDR3 sequence is CASSPWRDHYEQYF. The CDR3 DNA sequence: TGTGCCAGCTCACCCTGGCGGGACCATTACGAGCAGTACTTC.

The chain has TRBV6-2 or TRBV6-3 and TRBJ2-1; 7 bases align to TRBD2. Trimming cost V 8 bases and J 2 bases; bases outside gene matches: 6. The CDR3 extends over 14 amino acids. Looked up from germline, CDR1 is MNHEY and CDR2 is SVGEGT. CDR3 protein: CASDRGEAYNEQFF. The CDR3 DNA sequence: TGTGCCAGCGATCGGGGGGAAGCCTACAATGAGCAGTTCTTC.

This chain uses TRBV20-1 with TRBJ2-3, with 9 bases aligning to TRBD1. Germline CDR1 reads DFQATT; CDR2 reads SNEGSKA (reference sequence). CDR3 length equals 13 residues. V gave up 4 bases and J gave up 6 bases; unmatched junction bases: 5. DNA of the CDR3: TGCAGTGCTAACAGGGGGCAGGGTGATACGCAGTATTTT. It encodes CSANRGQGDTQYF.

This clonotype has a handful of counts. This chain links TRBV5-1 with TRBJ2-5; D is possibly TRBD2 (6 bases). V lost 3 bases and J lost 5, with 20 bases in between. This CDR3 comprises 16 residues. CDR1 is SGHRS and CDR2 is YFSETQ in the germline V gene. The CDR3 protein is CASSWDSRDAGETQYF. In DNA, the CDR3 is TGCGCCAGCAGCTGGGATAGTCGGGACGCGGGGGAGACCCAGTACTTC. The entire variable domain, with the rest obtained from reference TRBV5-1 and TRBJ2-5, is as follows: KAGVTQTPRYLIKTRGQQVTLSCSPISGHRSVSWYQQTPGQGLQFLFEYFSETQRNKGNFPGRFSGRQFSNSRSEMNVSTLELGDSALYLCASSWDSRDAGETQYFGPGTRLLVL.

This chain connects TRBV4-3 to TRBJ2-2; D gene uncertain. V was pared by 0 bases and J by 8 bases, with 7 bases between. The CDR3 is 13 residues long. Germline V CDR1 and CDR2: LGHNA, YSLEER. DNA for the CDR3: TGCGCCAGCAGCCAAGATGAGATGGGGGAGCTGTTTTTT. It translates to CASSQDEMGELFF.

This clonotype has only a few counts. This sequence joins TRBV4-3 and TRBJ1-1; D remains ambiguous. In germline, CDR1 is LGHNA, CDR2 YSLEER. The CDR3 is 15 residues long. V lost 0 bases, J lost 4 bases, and 12 bases lay in between. The CDR3 DNA reads TGCGCCAGCAGCCAAGATCGTAGACATACCACTGAAGCTTTCTTT. Translating gives CASSQDRRHTTEAFF.

The genes are TRBV4-3 and TRBJ1-5, with D perhaps TRBD1 (6 bases). The V end lost 0 bases, the J end lost 8 bases, and 11 bases lay between the germline ends. Germline lookup yields CDR1 LGHNA and CDR2 YSLEER. CDR3 length: 14 amino acids. CDR3 sequence: CASSQDRGPEPQHF. The CDR3 nucleotides are TGCGCCAGCAGCCAAGACAGGGGCCCAGAGCCCCAGCATTTT.

The gene calls are TRBV6-1 and TRBJ1-1; 10 positions match TRBD1. The CDR3 has 14 amino acids. After removal of 2 bases from V and 4 bases from J, the junction contained 1 base not matched to a gene. The germline V gene encodes CDR1 MNHNS and CDR2 SASEGT. The chain's CDR3 is CASSEWTGGTEAFF. The CDR3 region has the DNA TGTGCCAGCAGTGAATGGACAGGGGGCACTGAAGCTTTCTTT.

This clonotype was found once. This sequence joins TRBV4-2 and TRBJ1-1; no clear D gene. CDR3 length: 14 amino acids. Trimming stripped 1 base from V and 1 base from J, with 7 bases between. Germline lookup yields CDR1 LGHNA and CDR2 YNFKEQ. The CDR3 loop reads CASSQVARNTEAFF. CDR3 nucleotide sequence: TGTGCCAGCAGCCAAGTTGCTAGGAACACTGAAGCTTTCTTT.

This clonotype has more than one count but fewer than ten. The genes are TRBV4-2 and TRBJ2-1; 7 bases are shared with TRBD1. V was clipped by 1 base and J by 8 bases; unmatched bases: 8. From germline, CDR1 is LGHNA and CDR2 YNFKEQ. The CDR3 is made up of 15 amino acids. CDR3 DNA sequence: TGTGCCAGCAGCCAAGCCACAGGGGCAGGGGATGAGCAGTTCTTC. Translating it yields CASSQATGAGDEQFF.

The chain joins TRBV10-2 to TRBJ2-2; 7 positions match TRBD1. Per the germline V gene, CDR1 is WSHSY and CDR2 is SAAADI. The CDR3 is 14 amino acids. The ends lost 6 bases at V and 6 bases at J; junction bases unmatched: 7. The CDR3 here is CASSQRGQAGELFF. CDR3 in DNA: TGCGCCAGCAGCCAAAGAGGACAGGCCGGGGAGCTGTTTTTT.

This clonotype was counted between two and nine times. V is TRBV20-1 and J is TRBJ2-1, with TRBD1 matching over 9 bases. Germline CDR1 and CDR2: DFQATT and SNEGSKA (reference sequence). The ends lost 7 bases at V and 5 bases at J; junction bases unmatched: 12. This CDR3 has 15 residues. The CDR3 is CSVQRGDRAHNEQFF. In DNA, the CDR3 is TGCAGTGTTCAGAGGGGGGACAGGGCGCACAATGAGCAGTTCTTC.

The chain combines TRBV12-3 or TRBV12-4 with TRBJ1-6; the D gene is possibly TRBD1 (6 bases). The CDR3 loop spans 14 amino acids. V was pared by 4 bases and J by 11 bases, with 15 bases between. Here the CDR3 DNA reads TGTGCCAGCAGTTCCTCAGCGGGGGGCACACCCCTCCACTTT. Residues: CASSSSAGGTPLHF.

This chain links TRBV6-2 or TRBV6-3 with TRBJ2-7, with a possible D match to TRBD1 (6 bases). The CDR3 is made up of 15 amino acids. Germline CDR1 reads MNHEY; CDR2 reads SVGEGT. V shed 0 bases and J shed 3 bases, with 12 bases lying between them. Written as DNA, the CDR3 is TGTGCCAGCAGTTACTCGACAGGTTACCTCTACGAGCAGTACTTC. Translation gives CASSYSTGYLYEQYF.

This clonotype was recorded once. The genes are TRBV6-2 or TRBV6-3 and TRBJ2-1; D is ambiguous. This CDR3 region has 13 residues. Germline values: CDR1 MNHEY, CDR2 SVGEGT. Trimming took 5 bases from V and 3 from J, leaving 8 bases between them. The CDR3 coding sequence is TGTGCCAGCAGTATCGCTAGCTACAATGAGCAGTTCTTC. Residues: CASSIASYNEQFF.

The V call is TRBV7-9, the J call TRBJ2-5, with TRBD2 identical over 9 bases. The germline CDR1 and CDR2 sequences are SEHNR and FQNEAQ (reference sequence). With V trimmed by 5 bases and J by 7 bases, 8 bases remained unmatched. The CDR3 runs to 14 residues. Written as DNA, the CDR3 is TGTGCCAGCAGCCCCAGTATAGCGGGAGCGACCCAGTACTTC. Amino acids: CASSPSIAGATQYF.

The chain joins TRBV6-2 or TRBV6-3 to TRBJ1-5; D is possibly TRBD1 (5 bases). Between the trimmed V and J ends, which lost 3 bases and 3 bases, there was a span of 12 bases. The CDR3 covers 15 residues. Germline CDR1 and CDR2: MNHEY and SVGEGT. The CDR3 DNA sequence: TGTGCCAGCAGTTATGCAGGGACCTTCAATCAGCCCCAGCATTTT. It is translated as CASSYAGTFNQPQHF.

The V call is TRBV11-2, the J call TRBJ2-1; a possible D gene is TRBD2 (7 bases). Trimming shortened V by 1 base and J by 13 bases, and 14 bases separated the two germline ends. CDR3 length: 13 residues. Germline assignment: CDR1 SGHAT and CDR2 FQNNGV. The DNA of the CDR3 is TGTGCCAGCAGCTTAGCGACTAGGGGGGGCCAGTTCTTC. Encoded protein: CASSLATRGGQFF. The whole variable domain, filled in from reference TRBV11-2 and TRBJ2-1, reads EAGVAQSPRYKIIEKRQSVAFWCNPISGHATLYWYQQILGQGPKLLIQFQNNGVVDDSQLPKDRFSAERLKGVDSTLKIQPAKLEDSAVYLCASSLATRGGQFFGPGTRLTVL.